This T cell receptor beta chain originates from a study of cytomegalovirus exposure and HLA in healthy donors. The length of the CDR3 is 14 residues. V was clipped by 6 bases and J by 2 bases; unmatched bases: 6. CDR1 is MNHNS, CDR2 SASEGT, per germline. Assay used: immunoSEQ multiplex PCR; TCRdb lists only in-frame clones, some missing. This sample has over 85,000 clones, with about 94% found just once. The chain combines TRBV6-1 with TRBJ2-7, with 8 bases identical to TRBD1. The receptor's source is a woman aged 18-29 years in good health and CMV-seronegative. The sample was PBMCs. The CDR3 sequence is CASRGGTGAYEQYF. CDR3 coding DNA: TGTGCCAGCAGAGGGGGGACAGGAGCCTACGAGCAGTACTTC.